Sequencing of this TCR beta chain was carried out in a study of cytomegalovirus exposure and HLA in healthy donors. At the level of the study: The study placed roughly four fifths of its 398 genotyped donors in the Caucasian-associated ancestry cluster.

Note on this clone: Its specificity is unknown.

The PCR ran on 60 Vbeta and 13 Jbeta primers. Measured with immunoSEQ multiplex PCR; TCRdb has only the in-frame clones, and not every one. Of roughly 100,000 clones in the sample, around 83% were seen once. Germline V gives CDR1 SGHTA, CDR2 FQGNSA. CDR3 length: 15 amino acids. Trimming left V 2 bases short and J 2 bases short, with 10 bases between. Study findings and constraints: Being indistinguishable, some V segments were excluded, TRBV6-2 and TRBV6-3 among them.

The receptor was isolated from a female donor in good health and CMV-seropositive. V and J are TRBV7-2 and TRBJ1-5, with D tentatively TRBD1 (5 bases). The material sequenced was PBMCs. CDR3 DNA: TGTGCCAGCAGCTTAAGGCAGGGTGGCAATCAGCCCCAGCATTTT. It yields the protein CASSLRQGGNQPQHF.